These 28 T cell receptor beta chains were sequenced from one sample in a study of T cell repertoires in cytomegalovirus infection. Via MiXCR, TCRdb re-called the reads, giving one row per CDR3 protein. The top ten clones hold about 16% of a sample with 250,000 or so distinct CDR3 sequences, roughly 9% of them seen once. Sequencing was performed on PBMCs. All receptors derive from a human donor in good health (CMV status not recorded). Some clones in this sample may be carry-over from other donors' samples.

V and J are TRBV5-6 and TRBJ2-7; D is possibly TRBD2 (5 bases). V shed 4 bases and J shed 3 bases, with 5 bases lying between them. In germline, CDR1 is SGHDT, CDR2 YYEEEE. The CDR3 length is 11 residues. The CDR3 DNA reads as TGTGCCAGCAGCGAGGGCTACGAGCAGTACTTC. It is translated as CASSEGYEQYF.

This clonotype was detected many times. CDR3 in DNA: TGCAGTGCTAGTATAGCGGGGGGGCCCTCCTACAATGAGCAGTTCTTC. Translating it yields CSASIAGGPSYNEQFF. The gene calls are TRBV20-1 and TRBJ2-1; 11 nucleotides line up with TRBD2. CDR1 is DFQATT, CDR2 SNEGSKA, per germline (reference sequence). With 3 bases clipped from V and 0 bases from J, the junction kept 4 bases outside the gene matches. The CDR3 runs 16 residues.

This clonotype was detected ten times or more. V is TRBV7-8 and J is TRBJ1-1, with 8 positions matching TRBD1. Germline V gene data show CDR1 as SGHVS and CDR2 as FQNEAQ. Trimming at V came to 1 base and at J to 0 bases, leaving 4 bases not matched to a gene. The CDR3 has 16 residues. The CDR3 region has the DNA TGTGCCAGCAGCTTAGTGGGGGACAGGATGAACACTGAAGCTTTCTTT. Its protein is CASSLVGDRMNTEAFF.

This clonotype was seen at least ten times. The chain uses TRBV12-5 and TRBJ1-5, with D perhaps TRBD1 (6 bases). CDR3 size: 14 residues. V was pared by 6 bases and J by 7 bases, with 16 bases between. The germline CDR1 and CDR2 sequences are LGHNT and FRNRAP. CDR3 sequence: CASGSGGAGQPQHF. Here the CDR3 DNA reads TGTGCTAGTGGAAGTGGGGGGGCAGGGCAGCCCCAGCATTTT.

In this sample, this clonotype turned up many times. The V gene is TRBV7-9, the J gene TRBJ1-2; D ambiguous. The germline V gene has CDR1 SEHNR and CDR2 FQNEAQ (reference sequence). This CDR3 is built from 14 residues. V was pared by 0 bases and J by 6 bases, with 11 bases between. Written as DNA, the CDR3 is TGTGCCAGCAGCTTAGCGTCGTTAGGGAATGGCTACACCTTC. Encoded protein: CASSLASLGNGYTF.

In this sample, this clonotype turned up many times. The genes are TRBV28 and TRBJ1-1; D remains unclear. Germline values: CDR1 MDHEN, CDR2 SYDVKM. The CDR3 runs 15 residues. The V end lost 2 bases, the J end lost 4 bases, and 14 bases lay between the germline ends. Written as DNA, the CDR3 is TGTGCCAGCAGTTTAATGACGGCCGGGGTCACTGAAGCTTTCTTT. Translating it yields CASSLMTAGVTEAFF.

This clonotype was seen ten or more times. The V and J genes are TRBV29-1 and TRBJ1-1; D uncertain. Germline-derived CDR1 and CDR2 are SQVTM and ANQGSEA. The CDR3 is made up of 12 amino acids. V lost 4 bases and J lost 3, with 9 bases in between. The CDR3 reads CSVVDGYTEAFF. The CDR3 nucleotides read TGCAGCGTTGTGGACGGTTACACTGAAGCTTTCTTT.

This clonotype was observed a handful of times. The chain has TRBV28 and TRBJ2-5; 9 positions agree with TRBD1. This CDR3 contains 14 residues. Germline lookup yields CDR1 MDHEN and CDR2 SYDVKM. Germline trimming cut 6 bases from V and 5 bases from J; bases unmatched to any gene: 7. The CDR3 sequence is CASSGTGRGETQYF. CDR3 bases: TGTGCCAGCAGCGGGACAGGGAGAGGGGAGACCCAGTACTTC.

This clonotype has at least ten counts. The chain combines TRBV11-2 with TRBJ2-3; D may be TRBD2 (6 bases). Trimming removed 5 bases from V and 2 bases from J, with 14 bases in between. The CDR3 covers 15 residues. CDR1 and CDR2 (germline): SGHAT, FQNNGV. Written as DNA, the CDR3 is TGTGCCAGCAGCGCGGGACTCCCTTTCACAGATACGCAGTATTTT. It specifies CASSAGLPFTDTQYF. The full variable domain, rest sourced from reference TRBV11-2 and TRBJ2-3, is EAGVAQSPRYKIIEKRQSVAFWCNPISGHATLYWYQQILGQGPKLLIQFQNNGVVDDSQLPKDRFSAERLKGVDSTLKIQPAKLEDSAVYLCASSAGLPFTDTQYFGPGTRLTVL.

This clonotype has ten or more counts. CDR3 protein: CASSLGGGHELPLHF. Here the CDR3 DNA reads TGTGCCAGCAGCTTGGGGGGGGGACATGAACTCCCCCTCCACTTT. The V call is TRBV7-2, the J call TRBJ1-6, with D tentatively TRBD1 (6 bases). V lost 3 bases and J 13 bases, leaving 19 bases between the germline ends. The CDR3 length is 15 residues. CDR1 and CDR2 from the germline V gene are SGHTA and FQGNSA.

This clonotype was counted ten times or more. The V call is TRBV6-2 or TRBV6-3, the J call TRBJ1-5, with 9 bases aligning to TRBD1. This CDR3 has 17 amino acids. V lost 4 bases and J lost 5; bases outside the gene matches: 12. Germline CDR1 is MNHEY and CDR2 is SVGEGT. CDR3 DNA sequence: TGTGCCAGCAGTTTTGGGACAGGGACCCCCGGGGATCAGCCCCAGCATTTT. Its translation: CASSFGTGTPGDQPQHF.

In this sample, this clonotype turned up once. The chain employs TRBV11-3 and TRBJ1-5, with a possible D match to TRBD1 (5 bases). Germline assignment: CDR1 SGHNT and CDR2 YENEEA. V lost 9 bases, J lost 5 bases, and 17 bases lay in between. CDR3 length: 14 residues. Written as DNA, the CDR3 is TGTGCCAGTCTCGGGGGGAATCGTCATCAGCCCCAGCATTTT. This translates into CASLGGNRHQPQHF.

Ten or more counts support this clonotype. The CDR3 sequence: CASSLGLAATYEQYF. The DNA for the CDR3 is TGTGCCAGCAGTTTAGGGCTAGCGGCGACCTACGAGCAGTACTTC. The chain carries TRBV12-3 or TRBV12-4 and TRBJ2-7; TRBD2 matches at 7 bases. The length of the CDR3 is 15 residues. V trimming: 1 base; J trimming: 2 bases; junction bases outside the gene matches: 5.

Here the CDR3 DNA reads TGTGCCAGCAGCCCGGGACCCTTTAACTCTGGAAACACCATATATTTT. Its translation: CASSPGPFNSGNTIYF. V is TRBV7-2 and J is TRBJ1-3; D may be TRBD1 (5 bases). This CDR3 region has 16 residues. Germline CDR1 is SGHTA and CDR2 is FQGNSA. V lost 5 bases to trimming and J lost 0 bases, with 14 bases between them.

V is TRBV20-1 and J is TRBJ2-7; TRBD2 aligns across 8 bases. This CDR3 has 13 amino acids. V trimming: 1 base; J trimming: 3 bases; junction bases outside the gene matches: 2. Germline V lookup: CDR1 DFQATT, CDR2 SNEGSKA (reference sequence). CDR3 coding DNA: TGCAGTGCTAGAGTTACTAGCGGCTACGAGCAGTACTTC. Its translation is CSARVTSGYEQYF.

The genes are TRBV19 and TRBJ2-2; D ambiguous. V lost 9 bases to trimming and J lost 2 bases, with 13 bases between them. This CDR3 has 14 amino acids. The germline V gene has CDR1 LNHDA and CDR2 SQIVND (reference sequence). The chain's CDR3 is CASRGAKNTGELFF. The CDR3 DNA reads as TGTGCCAGCCGCGGCGCCAAAAACACCGGGGAGCTGTTTTTT.

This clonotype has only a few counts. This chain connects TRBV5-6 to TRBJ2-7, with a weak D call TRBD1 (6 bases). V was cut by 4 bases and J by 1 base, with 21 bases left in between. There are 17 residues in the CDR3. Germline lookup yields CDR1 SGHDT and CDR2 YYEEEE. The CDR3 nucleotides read TGTGCCAGCAGCCTTGCGACCGGGACACTTATATCCTACGAGCAGTACTTC. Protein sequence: CASSLATGTLISYEQYF.

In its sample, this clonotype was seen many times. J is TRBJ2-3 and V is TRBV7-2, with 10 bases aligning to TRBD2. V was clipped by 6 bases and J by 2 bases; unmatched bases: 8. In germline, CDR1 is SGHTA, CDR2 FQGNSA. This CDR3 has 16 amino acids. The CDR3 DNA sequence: TGTGCCAGCAGTCAACAAGCGGGGGGGTACACAGATACGCAGTATTTT. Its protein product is CASSQQAGGYTDTQYF.

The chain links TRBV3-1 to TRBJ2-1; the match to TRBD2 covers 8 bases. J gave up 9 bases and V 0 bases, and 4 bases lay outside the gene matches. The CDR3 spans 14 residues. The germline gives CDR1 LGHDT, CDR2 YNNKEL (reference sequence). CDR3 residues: CASSQEAGGAEQFF. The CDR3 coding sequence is TGTGCCAGCAGCCAAGAGGCGGGGGGTGCTGAGCAGTTCTTC.

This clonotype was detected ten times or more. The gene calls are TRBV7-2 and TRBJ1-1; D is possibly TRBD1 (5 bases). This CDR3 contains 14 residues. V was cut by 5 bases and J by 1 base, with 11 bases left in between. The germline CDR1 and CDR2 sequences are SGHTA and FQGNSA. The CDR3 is CASSKGQTNTEAFF. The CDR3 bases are TGTGCCAGCAGCAAGGGGCAGACGAACACTGAAGCTTTCTTT.

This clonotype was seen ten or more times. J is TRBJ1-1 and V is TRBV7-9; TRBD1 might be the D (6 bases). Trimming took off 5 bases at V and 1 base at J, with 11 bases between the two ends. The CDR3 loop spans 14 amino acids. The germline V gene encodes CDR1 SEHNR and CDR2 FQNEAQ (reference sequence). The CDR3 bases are TGTGCCAGCAGCCATGGGACAAAGAACACTGAAGCTTTCTTT. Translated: CASSHGTKNTEAFF.

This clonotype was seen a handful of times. The CDR3 coding sequence is TGCAGCGTGAGGCAGGGGGGTGAGGGCTACACCTTC. Encoded protein: CSVRQGGEGYTF. J is TRBJ1-2 and V is TRBV29-1, with 7 bases aligning to TRBD1. The CDR3 runs to 12 residues. V gave up 6 bases and J gave up 8 bases; unmatched junction bases: 9. Germline CDR1 is SQVTM and CDR2 is ANQGSEA.

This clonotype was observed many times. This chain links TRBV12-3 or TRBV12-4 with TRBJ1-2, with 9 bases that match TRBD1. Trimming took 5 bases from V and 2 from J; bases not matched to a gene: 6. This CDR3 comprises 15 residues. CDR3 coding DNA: TGTGCCAGCAGTAACATTGGACAGGGGAACTATGGCTACACCTTC. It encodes CASSNIGQGNYGYTF.

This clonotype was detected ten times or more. DNA for the CDR3: TGTGCCAGCAGGCCCGTTCGATCGATGAACACTGAAGCTTTCTTT. It codes for CASRPVRSMNTEAFF. J is TRBJ1-1 and V is TRBV6-5, with D hard to call. There are 15 residues in the CDR3. Germline V lookup: CDR1 MNHEY, CDR2 SVGAGI. Trimming took 6 bases from V and 0 from J, leaving 14 bases between them.

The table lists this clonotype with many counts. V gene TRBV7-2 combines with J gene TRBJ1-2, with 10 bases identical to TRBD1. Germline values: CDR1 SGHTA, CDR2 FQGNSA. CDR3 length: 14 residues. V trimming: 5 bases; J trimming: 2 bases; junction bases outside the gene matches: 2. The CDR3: CASSADRGNYGYTF. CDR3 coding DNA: TGTGCCAGCAGCGCGGACAGGGGGAACTATGGCTACACCTTC.

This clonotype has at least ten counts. For the CDR3, the DNA is TGTGCCAGCAGCTTAAACAGGGCCGCGGGCAGCGGGGAGCTGTTTTTT. Its translation: CASSLNRAAGSGELFF. The V gene is TRBV7-2, the J gene TRBJ2-2, with a weak D call TRBD1 (6 bases). V was pared by 2 bases and J by 7 bases, with 17 bases between. CDR1 and CDR2 (germline): SGHTA, FQGNSA. This CDR3 is built from 16 residues.

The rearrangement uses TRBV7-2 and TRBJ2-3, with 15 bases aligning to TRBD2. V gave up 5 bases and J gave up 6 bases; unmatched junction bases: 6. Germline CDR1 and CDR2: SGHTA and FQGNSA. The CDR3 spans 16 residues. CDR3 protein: CASSPGLAGGGDTQYF. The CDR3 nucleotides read TGTGCCAGCAGCCCCGGACTAGCGGGGGGGGGTGATACGCAGTATTTT. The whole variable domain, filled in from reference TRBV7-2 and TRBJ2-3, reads GAGVSQSPSNKVTEKGKDVELRCDPISGHTALYWYRQSLGQGLEFLIYFQGNSAPDKSGLPSDRFSAERTGGSVSTLTIQRTQQEDSAVYLCASSPGLAGGGDTQYFGPGTRLTVL.

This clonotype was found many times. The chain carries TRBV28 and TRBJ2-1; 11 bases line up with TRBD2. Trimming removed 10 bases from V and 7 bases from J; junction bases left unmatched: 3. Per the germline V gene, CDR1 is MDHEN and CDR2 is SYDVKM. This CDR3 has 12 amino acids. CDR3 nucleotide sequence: TGTGCCAATAGCGGGGGGGGGAATGAGCAGTTCTTC. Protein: CANSGGGNEQFF.